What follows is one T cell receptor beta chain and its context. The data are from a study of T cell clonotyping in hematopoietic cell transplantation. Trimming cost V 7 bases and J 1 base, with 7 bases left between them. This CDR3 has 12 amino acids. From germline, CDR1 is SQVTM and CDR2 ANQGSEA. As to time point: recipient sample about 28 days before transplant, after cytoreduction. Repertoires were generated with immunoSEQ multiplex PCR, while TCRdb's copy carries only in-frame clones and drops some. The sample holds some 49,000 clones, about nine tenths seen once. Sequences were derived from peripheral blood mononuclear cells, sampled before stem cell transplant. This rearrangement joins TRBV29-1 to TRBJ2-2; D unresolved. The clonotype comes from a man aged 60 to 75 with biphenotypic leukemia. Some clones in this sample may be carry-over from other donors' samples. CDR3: CSGGENTGELFF. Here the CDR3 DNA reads TGCAGCGGTGGGGAGAACACCGGGGAGCTGTTTTTT.